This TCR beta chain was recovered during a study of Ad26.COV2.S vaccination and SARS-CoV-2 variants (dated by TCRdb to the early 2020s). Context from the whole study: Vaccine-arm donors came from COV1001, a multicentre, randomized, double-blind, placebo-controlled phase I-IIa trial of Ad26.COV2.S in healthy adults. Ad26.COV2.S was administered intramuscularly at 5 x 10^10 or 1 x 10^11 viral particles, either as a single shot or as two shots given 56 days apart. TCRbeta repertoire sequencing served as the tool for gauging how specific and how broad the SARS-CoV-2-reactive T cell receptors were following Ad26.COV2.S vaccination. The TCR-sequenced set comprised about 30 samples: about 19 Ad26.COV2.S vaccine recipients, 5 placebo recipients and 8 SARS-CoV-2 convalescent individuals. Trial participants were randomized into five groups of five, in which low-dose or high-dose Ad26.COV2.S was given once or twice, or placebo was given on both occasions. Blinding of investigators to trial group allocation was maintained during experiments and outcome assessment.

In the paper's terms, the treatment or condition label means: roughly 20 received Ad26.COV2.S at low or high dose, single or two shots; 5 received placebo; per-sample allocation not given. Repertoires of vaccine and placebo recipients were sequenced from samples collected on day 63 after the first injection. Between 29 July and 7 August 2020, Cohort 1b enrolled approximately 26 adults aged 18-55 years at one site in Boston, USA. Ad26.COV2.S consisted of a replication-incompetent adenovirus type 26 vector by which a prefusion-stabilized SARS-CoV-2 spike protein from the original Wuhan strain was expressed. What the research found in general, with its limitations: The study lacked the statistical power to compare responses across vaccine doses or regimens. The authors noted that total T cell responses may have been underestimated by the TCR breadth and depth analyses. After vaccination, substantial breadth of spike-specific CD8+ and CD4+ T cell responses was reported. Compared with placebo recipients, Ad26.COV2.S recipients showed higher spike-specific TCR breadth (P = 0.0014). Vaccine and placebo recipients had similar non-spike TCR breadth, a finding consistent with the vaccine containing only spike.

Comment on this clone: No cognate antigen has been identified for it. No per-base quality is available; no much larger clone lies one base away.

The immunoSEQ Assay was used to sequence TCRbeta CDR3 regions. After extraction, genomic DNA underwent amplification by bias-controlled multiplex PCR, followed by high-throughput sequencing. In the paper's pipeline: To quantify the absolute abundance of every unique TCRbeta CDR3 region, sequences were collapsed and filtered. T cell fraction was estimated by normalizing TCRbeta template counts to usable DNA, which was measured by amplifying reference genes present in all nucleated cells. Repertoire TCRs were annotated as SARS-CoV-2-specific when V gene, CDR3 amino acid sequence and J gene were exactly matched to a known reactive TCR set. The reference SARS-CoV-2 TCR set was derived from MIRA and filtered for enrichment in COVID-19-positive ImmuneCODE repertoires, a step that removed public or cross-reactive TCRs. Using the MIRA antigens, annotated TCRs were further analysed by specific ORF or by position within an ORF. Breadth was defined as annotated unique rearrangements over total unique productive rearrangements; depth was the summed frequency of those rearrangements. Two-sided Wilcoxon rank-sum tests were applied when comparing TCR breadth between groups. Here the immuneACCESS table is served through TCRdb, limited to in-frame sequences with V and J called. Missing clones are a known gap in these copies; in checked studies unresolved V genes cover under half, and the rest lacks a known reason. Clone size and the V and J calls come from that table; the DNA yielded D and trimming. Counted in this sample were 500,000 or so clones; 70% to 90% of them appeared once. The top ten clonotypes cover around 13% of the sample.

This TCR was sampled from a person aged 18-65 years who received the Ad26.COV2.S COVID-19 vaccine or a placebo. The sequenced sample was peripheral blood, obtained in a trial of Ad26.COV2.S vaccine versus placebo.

The nucleotide sequence is given as TGTGCCAGCAGCCAAAACAGGGGTTGGACAGATACGCAGTATTTT. The translation is CASSQNRGWTDTQYF. This receptor chain uses TRBV5-4 and TRBJ2-3; 7 bases in the middle match TRBD1. The CDR3 covers 15 residues, taking in both the cysteine and the phenylalanine. Just the 45-base CDR3 DNA is kept, in frame starting at base 1. V lost 4 bases and J lost 3 bases, and the count of bases not matched to a germline gene is 8. The germline V gene (reference sequence) supplies CDR1 SGHNT and CDR2 YYREEE.